The next 30 T cell receptor beta chains were all read from a single sample in a study of cytotoxic CD8 clonotypes in ibrutinib-treated CLL. The assay was immunoSEQ multiplex PCR, and TCRdb's table has in-frame clones only and misses some. The repertoire holds about 160,000 clones, with approximately 80% as singletons. The sample here was PBMCs, taken after 24 months of ibrutinib treatment. These receptor sequences come from a human donor with chronic lymphocytic leukemia.

The gene calls are TRBV30 and TRBJ2-1; no clear D. Germline V gene lookup returns CDR1 GTSNPN and CDR2 SVGIG (reference sequence). The CDR3 runs 13 residues. Trimming took off 0 bases at V and 10 bases at J, with 13 bases between the two ends. The CDR3 is CAWSVRALLEQFF. Here the CDR3 DNA reads TGTGCCTGGAGTGTACGGGCTCTACTCGAGCAGTTCTTC.

This clone has only a few counts. The chain is built from TRBV10-2 and TRBJ1-5; D may be TRBD1 (5 bases). V lost 6 bases to trimming and J lost 4 bases, with 7 bases between them. Germline V CDR1 and CDR2: WSHSY, SAAADI. CDR3 length: 12 residues. The chain's CDR3 is CASRAGNQPQHF. The CDR3, as DNA: TGCGCCAGCAGGGCAGGGAATCAGCCCCAGCATTTT.

The rearrangement links TRBV9 to TRBJ1-3; no clear D gene. The CDR3 is 13 amino acids. The germline gives CDR1 SGDLS, CDR2 YYNGEE. V lost 4 bases, J lost 4 bases, and 9 bases lay in between. CDR3 region: CASSPSTGNTIYF. CDR3 in DNA: TGTGCCAGCAGCCCCTCCACAGGAAACACCATATATTTT.

The chain uses TRBV5-1 and TRBJ2-1; no definite D call. Looked up from germline, CDR1 is SGHRS and CDR2 is YFSETQ. The CDR3 sequence is 16 residues long. Trimming removed 4 bases from V and 0 bases from J, with 14 bases in between. As DNA, the CDR3 is TGCGCCAGCAGCCAACACTTCCCGAGCTCCTACAATGAGCAGTTCTTC. Protein sequence: CASSQHFPSSYNEQFF.

This clone was found a few times. The V call is TRBV15, the J call TRBJ1-5, with D unclear. The CDR3 sequence is 12 residues long. V lost 1 base, J lost 7 bases, and 5 bases lay in between. CDR1 and CDR2 from the germline V gene are LNHNV and YYDKDF (reference sequence). The CDR3 nucleotides read TGTGCCACCAGCAGAGGAAGGCAGCCCCAGCATTTT. Translating it yields CATSRGRQPQHF.

J is TRBJ2-5 and V is TRBV6-1, with a weak D call TRBD2 (5 bases). The tail of the sequence fits TRBJ2-7 better, so the J call may be wrong. CDR1 and CDR2 (germline): MNHNS, SASEGT. This CDR3 spans 13 amino acids. CDR3 coding DNA: TGTGCCAGCAGTGAAAGCGGTATGGCCGAGCAGTACTTC. Translated, it gives CASSESGMAEQYF.

This rearrangement joins TRBV28 to TRBJ1-4, with a weak D call TRBD1 (6 bases). The CDR3 runs 13 residues. Germline V lookup: CDR1 MDHEN, CDR2 SYDVKM. Trimming removed 6 bases from V and 8 bases from J, with 13 bases in between. This CDR3 reads CASSPGQREKLFF. CDR3 coding DNA: TGTGCCAGCAGCCCTGGACAGCGGGAAAAACTGTTTTTT.

This rearrangement joins TRBV19 to TRBJ1-2; D is unclear. CDR3 length: 15 residues. Trimming took 7 bases from V and 1 from J, leaving 16 bases between them. Germline V CDR1 and CDR2: LNHDA, SQIVND (reference sequence). Here the CDR3 DNA reads TGTGCCAGTAACCCAAGGTCATCGGGTAACTATGGCTACACCTTC. Encoded protein: CASNPRSSGNYGYTF.

The chain links TRBV7-9 to TRBJ2-5; 9 bases fit TRBD1. CDR1 is SEHNR and CDR2 is FQNEAQ in the germline V gene (reference sequence). The CDR3 runs 14 residues. With 6 bases clipped from V and 4 bases from J, the junction kept 6 bases outside the gene matches. Written as DNA, the CDR3 is TGTGCCAGCAGTCGCACGGGACAGGGAGAGACCCAGTACTTC. Protein sequence: CASSRTGQGETQYF. The full variable domain, completed using reference TRBV7-9 and TRBJ2-5, is DTGVSQNPRHKITKRGQNVTFRCDPISEHNRLYWYRQTLGQGPEFLTYFQNEAQLEKSRLLSDRFSAERPKGSFSTLEIQRTEQGDSAMYLCASSRTGQGETQYFGPGTRLLVL.

The chain links TRBV7-3 to TRBJ1-4; possible D gene TRBD1, 6 bases. Germline assignment: CDR1 SGHTA and CDR2 FQGTGA. This CDR3 spans 14 amino acids. V was cut by 5 bases and J by 3 bases, with 10 bases left in between. The CDR3 here is CASSEGGANEKLFF. CDR3 sequence (DNA): TGTGCCAGCAGCGAAGGGGGAGCTAATGAAAAACTGTTTTTT.

The J gene is TRBJ2-7, the V gene TRBV7-2; the D call may be TRBD1 or TRBD2 (5 bases each). V lost 6 bases and J lost 6, with 18 bases in between. The CDR3 spans 14 residues. CDR1 and CDR2 (germline): SGHTA, FQGNSA. The CDR3 here is CASRTGTERFEQYF. In DNA form, the CDR3 reads TGTGCCAGCAGAACCGGGACGGAAAGATTCGAGCAGTACTTC.

As for this clone: The same CDR3 is also encoded by other DNA sequences in this sample. The chain links TRBV5-1 to TRBJ2-7; maybe TRBD2 (6 bases). Trimming left V 0 bases short and J 3 bases short, with 7 bases between. Germline CDR1 is SGHRS and CDR2 is YFSETQ. CDR3 length: 13 amino acids. The CDR3 protein is CASSLAGVYEQYF. CDR3 nucleotides: TGCGCCAGCAGCTTGGCGGGGGTCTACGAGCAGTACTTC. The full variable domain, its missing parts supplied by reference TRBV5-1 and TRBJ2-7, is KAGVTQTPRYLIKTRGQQVTLSCSPISGHRSVSWYQQTPGQGLQFLFEYFSETQRNKGNFPGRFSGRQFSNSRSEMNVSTLELGDSALYLCASSLAGVYEQYFGPGTRLTVT.

The CDR3, as DNA: TGTGCCAGTAGGACGCGGGACAGGGGGCGCGGGATCTATGGCTACACCTTC. Protein: CASRTRDRGRGIYGYTF. V and J are TRBV19 and TRBJ1-2; 12 nucleotides line up with TRBD1. Germline CDR1 reads LNHDA; CDR2 reads SQIVND (reference sequence). The V segment lost 6 bases and the J segment 4 bases; nucleotides outside the gene matches: 12. This CDR3 has 17 amino acids.

The CDR3 loop is CASSNSGLLGELFF. CDR3 DNA sequence: TGTGCCAGTAGTAACTCGGGACTCCTCGGGGAGCTGTTTTTT. The J gene is TRBJ2-2, the V gene TRBV19, with D maybe TRBD2 (6 bases). Germline assignment: CDR1 LNHDA and CDR2 SQIVND (reference sequence). V shed 4 bases and J shed 7 bases, with 13 bases lying between them. This CDR3 contains 14 residues.

This clone was seen once. The chain is built from TRBV30 and TRBJ2-6, with no clear D. The CDR3 length is 14 residues. The germline CDR1 and CDR2 sequences are GTSNPN and SVGIG (reference sequence). The V gene lost 4 bases and the J gene lost 2 bases, with 9 bases spanning the gap. CDR3 DNA: TGTGCCTGGAAGAGAGGAGCTGGGGCCAACGTCCTGACTTTC. Its protein product is CAWKRGAGANVLTF.

This chain connects TRBV6-4 to TRBJ1-1; D gene uncertain. This CDR3 spans 15 amino acids. Germline V CDR1 and CDR2: MRHNA, SNTAGT. V shed 2 bases and J shed 1 base, with 11 bases lying between them. CDR3: CASSDRAGRNTEAFF. CDR3 in DNA: TGTGCCAGCAGTGACAGGGCAGGTCGGAACACTGAAGCTTTCTTT.

The rearrangement uses TRBV25-1 and TRBJ2-6, with no clear D. In germline, CDR1 is MGHDK, CDR2 SYGVNS. V lost 4 bases, J lost 1 base, and 5 bases lay in between. The CDR3 is 14 amino acids. The CDR3 is CASSATSGANVLTF. DNA for the CDR3: TGTGCCAGCAGTGCAACTTCTGGGGCCAACGTCCTGACTTTC.

The V gene is TRBV29-1, the J gene TRBJ1-2; 8 nucleotides line up with TRBD1. Per germline, CDR1 SQVTM and CDR2 ANQGSEA. Trimming took 3 bases from V and 3 from J; bases not matched to a gene: 3. CDR3 length: 13 residues. This chain's CDR3 is CSVERTGYYGYTF. The CDR3 nucleotides read TGCAGCGTTGAGCGGACAGGGTACTATGGCTACACCTTC. The full variable domain, rest sourced from reference TRBV29-1 and TRBJ1-2, is SAVISQKPSRDICQRGTSLTIQCQVDSQVTMMFWYRQQPGQSLTLIATANQGSEATYESGFVIDKFPISRPNLTFSTLTVSNMSPEDSSIYLCSVERTGYYGYTFGSGTRLTVV.

V and J are TRBV6-5 and TRBJ1-1; D ambiguous. The germline V gene has CDR1 MNHEY and CDR2 SVGAGI. V lost 10 bases and J lost 0, with 12 bases in between. The length of the CDR3 is 13 residues. The DNA of the CDR3 is TGTGCCACCGGGGAGGGCCTGAACACTGAAGCTTTCTTT. Protein: CATGEGLNTEAFF.

V gene TRBV6-5 combines with J gene TRBJ1-3; D remains unclear. Per germline, CDR1 MNHEY and CDR2 SVGAGI. This CDR3 contains 14 residues. Between the trimmed V and J ends, which lost 5 bases and 0 bases, there was a span of 8 bases. The CDR3 is CASSGKYSGNTIYF. The CDR3, as DNA: TGTGCCAGCAGTGGCAAGTACTCTGGAAACACCATATATTTT.

This chain links TRBV6-5 with TRBJ2-7; either TRBD1 or TRBD2 may supply D (5 bases each). The CDR3 is 14 residues long. In germline, CDR1 is MNHEY, CDR2 SVGAGI. V gave up 5 bases and J gave up 0 bases, with 11 bases separating them. CDR3 DNA sequence: TGTGCCAGCAGTCCGGGGCTTATCTCCTACGAGCAGTACTTC. Residues: CASSPGLISYEQYF.

The rearrangement links TRBV5-5 to TRBJ1-2; tentatively, D is TRBD1 (6 bases). Germline V CDR1 and CDR2: SGHKS, YYEKEE (reference sequence). The CDR3 contains 16 residues. Trimming took 4 bases from V and 1 from J, leaving 17 bases between them. In DNA form, the CDR3 reads TGTGCCAGCAGCCGGGGGCTCCTGGCATATAACTATGGCTACACCTTC. It encodes CASSRGLLAYNYGYTF.

The rearrangement uses TRBV6-5 and TRBJ2-7, with unresolved D. The CDR3 contains 14 residues. The V end was cut by 6 bases, the J end by 2 bases, with 14 bases between. The germline gives CDR1 MNHEY, CDR2 SVGAGI. CDR3 in DNA: TGTGCCAGCAGGCCCGAGAGCACCCCCTACGAGCAGTACTTC. Translating it yields CASRPESTPYEQYF.

The chain carries TRBV4-2 and TRBJ1-3, with D possibly TRBD1 on 5 matching bases. The CDR3 runs 16 residues. Trimming shortened V by 4 bases and J by 0 bases, and 13 bases separated the two germline ends. The germline V gene encodes CDR1 LGHNA and CDR2 YNFKEQ. The CDR3 DNA follows: TGTGCCAGCAGCCGGACAACAGGTTTCTCTGGAAACACCATATATTTT. It codes for CASSRTTGFSGNTIYF.

The chain is built from TRBV28 and TRBJ2-2; no firm D call. The V and J ends lost 11 bases and 0 bases respectively, with 7 bases between them. Germline CDR1 reads MDHEN; CDR2 reads SYDVKM. The CDR3 consists of 12 residues. The CDR3 protein is CASQSNTGELFF. The CDR3 nucleotides read TGTGCCTCCCAATCGAACACCGGGGAGCTGTTTTTT. Full variable domain (outside the CDR3, taken from reference TRBV28 and TRBJ2-2): DVKVTQSSRYLVKRTGEKVFLECVQDMDHENMFWYRQDPGLGLRLIYFSYDVKMKEKGDIPEGYSVSREKKERFSLILESASTNQTSMYLCASQSNTGELFFGEGSRLTVL.

The chain links TRBV9 to TRBJ1-3, with D tentatively TRBD1 (5 bases). V lost 3 bases and J lost 1, with 20 bases in between. Germline V gene data show CDR1 as SGDLS and CDR2 as YYNGEE. The CDR3 has 18 amino acids. The CDR3 spells CASSAERIRNRSGNTIYF. CDR3 nucleotide sequence: TGTGCCAGCAGCGCAGAAAGGATTAGGAACAGGTCTGGAAACACCATATATTTT.

The chain links TRBV2 to TRBJ2-7; D perhaps matches TRBD2 (6 bases). Trimming took off 10 bases at V and 2 bases at J, with 15 bases between the two ends. CDR1 and CDR2 (germline): SNHLY, FYNNEI. This CDR3 comprises 13 residues. DNA of the CDR3: TGTGCCACTCTTGGGCGGGGCCCCTACGAGCAGTACTTC. As protein: CATLGRGPYEQYF. Based on the CDR3 plus reference TRBV2 and TRBJ2-7, the full variable domain is EPEVTQTPSHQVTQMGQEVILRCVPISNHLYFYWYRQILGQKVEFLVSFYNNEISEKSEIFDDQFSVERPDGSNFTLKIRSTKLEDSAMYFCATLGRGPYEQYFGPGTRLTVT.

CDR3 DNA: TGTGCCAGCAGCGCCCCGGGCGGGGACAACCCAACCCGGGAGCTGTTTTTT. Its translation is CASSAPGGDNPTRELFF. The chain recombines TRBV7-9 with TRBJ2-2; perhaps D is TRBD1 or TRBD2 (6 bases each). The CDR3 extends over 17 amino acids. CDR1 and CDR2 from the germline V gene are SEHNR and FQNEAQ (reference sequence). V was shortened by 5 bases and J by 9 bases, with 25 bases between the two germline ends.

The chain links TRBV7-2 to TRBJ2-7, with a tentative D call TRBD2 (7 bases). The CDR3 has 15 residues. Trimming pared 1 base from V and 6 bases from J, leaving 16 bases between. Germline V gives CDR1 SGHTA, CDR2 FQGNSA. The CDR3 DNA sequence: TGTGCCAGCAGCTTAGAGTGGGAGGGGGGGACCGAGCAGTACTTC. Translation gives CASSLEWEGGTEQYF.

The rearrangement links TRBV15 to TRBJ1-4; D gene uncertain. The germline V and J ends were trimmed by 1 base and 4 bases, with 10 bases remaining between them. The CDR3 totals 15 residues. Germline loops: CDR1 LNHNV, CDR2 YYDKDF (reference sequence). CDR3 coding DNA: TGTGCCACCAGCAGAGTGGGAGGAATTAATGAAAAACTGTTTTTT. It is translated as CATSRVGGINEKLFF.